Listed below are T cell receptor beta chains from one sample, sequenced in a study of CD8+ T cells in alopecia areata. Repertoires were generated with immunoSEQ multiplex PCR, while TCRdb's copy carries only in-frame clones and drops some. The sample has about 190,000 clones, about 60% seen once. Sequencing used CD8+ T cells sorted from blood, obtained at week 24, from a patient treated with tofacitinib. Every receptor here comes from a human donor with alopecia areata. Each CDR3 is given with its conserved first and last residue. Fields, in order: J gene, clone size, V gene, D gene, CDR3 length, CDR3 DNA, CDR3 protein. The D gene is left open where the match is weak. Size is stated for part of the rows, as once, few or many counts, or as a class when the clone is expanded.

TRBJ2-7 | NA | TRBV2 | NA | 9 | TGTGCCAGCAGTGAGGGACCGTACTTC | CASSEGPYF
TRBJ2-7 | NA | TRBV13 | NA | 15 | TGTGCCAGCAGCTTAGAGCTGGGGCCACGGTCGGAGCAGTACTTC | CASSLELGPRSEQYF
TRBJ2-7 | few | TRBV9 | NA | 14 | TGTGCCAGCAGCCTGAGGCCGGGTAGCTACGAGCAGTACTTC | CASSLRPGSYEQYF
TRBJ2-7 | NA | TRBV7-9 | NA | 13 | TGTGCCAGCAGCTTGGGGCGGACCTACGAGCAGTACTTC | CASSLGRTYEQYF
TRBJ2-1 | few | TRBV5-6 | TRBD1 | 14 | TGTGCCAGCAGCTTGGCGACAGGGGGGAATGAGCAGTTCTTC | CASSLATGGNEQFF
TRBJ2-2 | NA | TRBV29-1 | NA | 13 | TGCAGCGTTGATGGAGGCAACGGCGGGGAGCTGTTTTTT | CSVDGGNGGELFF
TRBJ1-6 | medium-sized | TRBV7-9 | NA | 14 | TGTGCCAGCAGCTTAGCCCAGGATTACTCACCCCTCCACTTT | CASSLAQDYSPLHF
TRBJ1-1 | NA | TRBV10-3 | TRBD1 | 13 | TGTGCCATCAGTGCGGACAGGGGCACTGAAGCTTTCTTT | CAISADRGTEAFF
TRBJ2-5 | NA | TRBV10-3 | TRBD1 | 14 | TGTGCCATCAGTACAGGGGATCGGCAAGAGACCCAGTACTTC | CAISTGDRQETQYF
TRBJ2-7 | NA | TRBV20-1 | NA | 11 | TGCAGTGCTAGAGAGGAATACGAGCAGTACTTC | CSAREEYEQYF
TRBJ2-1 | NA | TRBV5-6 | NA | 17 | TGTGCCAGCAGCTCTACTCCAGTCTTGGGATTAGACAATGAGCAGTTCTTC | CASSSTPVLGLDNEQFF
TRBJ2-1 | few | TRBV4-1 | NA | 13 | TGCGCCAGCAGCCAGGGGGGTGACAATGAGCAGTTCTTC | CASSQGGDNEQFF
TRBJ2-5 | NA | TRBV27 | NA | 13 | TGTGCCAGCAGTTTAGAAGGTCAAGAGACCCAGTACTTC | CASSLEGQETQYF
TRBJ1-1 | few | TRBV27 | NA | 13 | TGTGCCAGCAGTTTGTCGGCCGAGACTGAAGCTTTCTTT | CASSLSAETEAFF
TRBJ2-5 | NA | TRBV30 | NA | 11 | TGTGCCTGGAGTATGAGAGGGCCCCAGTACTTC | CAWSMRGPQYF
TRBJ1-2 | few | TRBV29-1 | NA | 11 | TGCAGCGTTGAATGGGGGAATGGCTACACCTTC | CSVEWGNGYTF
TRBJ2-3 | NA | TRBV18 | NA | 15 | TGTGCCAGCTCCCGAGGAGAAACTAGCACAGATACGCAGTATTTT | CASSRGETSTDTQYF
TRBJ1-3 | few | TRBV29-1 | NA | 13 | TGCAGCGTTTCGGGACCGGGGGGAAACACCATATATTTT | CSVSGPGGNTIYF
TRBJ1-6 | NA | TRBV5-6 | NA | 16 | TGTGCCAGCAGCTCACTGTCGGGGACGGGGAATTCACCCCTCCACTTT | CASSSLSGTGNSPLHF
TRBJ2-1 | NA | TRBV30 | TRBD2 | 13 | TGTGGAACTAGCGGGGCCAACTACAATGAGCAGTTCTTC | CGTSGANYNEQFF
TRBJ1-1 | NA | TRBV20-1 | TRBD1 | 11 | TGCAGTGCTAACGGACAGGCTGAAGCTTTCTTT | CSANGQAEAFF
TRBJ2-7 | NA | TRBV5-6 | TRBD1 | 14 | TGTGCCAGCAGCTTCGGGACAGGTAACTACGAGCAGTACTTC | CASSFGTGNYEQYF
TRBJ1-1 | NA | TRBV29-1 | NA | 14 | TGCAGCGCCACGGGATCACGGCTGAACACTGAAGCTTTCTTT | CSATGSRLNTEAFF
TRBJ2-5 | NA | TRBV29-1 | NA | 13 | TGCAGCGTTACGCACAGGGATTGGGAGACCCAGTACTTC | CSVTHRDWETQYF
TRBJ2-1 | once | TRBV7-9 | NA | 13 | TGTGCCAGCAGCCACATCCAGGGCTATGAGCAGTTCTTC | CASSHIQGYEQFF
TRBJ2-7 | NA | TRBV11-2 | TRBD1 | 15 | TGTGCCAGCAGCTCATTCCCCGGACAGGGAGACGAGCAGTACTTC | CASSSFPGQGDEQYF
TRBJ1-1 | few | TRBV7-9 | NA | 12 | TGTGCCAGCAGCAAGGGGGACACTGAAGCTTTCTTT | CASSKGDTEAFF
TRBJ2-4 | NA | TRBV7-2 | TRBD1 | 15 | TGTGCCAGCAGTCCCGGGGACAGGGATCCCCTCATTCAGTACTTC | CASSPGDRDPLIQYF
TRBJ2-7 | NA | TRBV5-6 | NA | 15 | TGTGCCAGCAGCTCTGAATCAGGGGGGAGTTACGAGCAGTACTTC | CASSSESGGSYEQYF
TRBJ2-1 | once | TRBV27 | NA | 16 | TGTGCCAGCAGTTTAAGAAAGGCGGGGACTTACAATGAGCAGTTCTTC | CASSLRKAGTYNEQFF
TRBJ1-1 | NA | TRBV6-5 | TRBD1 | 13 | TGTGCCAGCAGTTGGACAGGGGACACTGAAGCTTTCTTT | CASSWTGDTEAFF
TRBJ2-5 | once | TRBV2 | TRBD1 | 12 | TGTGCCAGCTGGGACAGGGTAGAGACCCAGTACTTC | CASWDRVETQYF
TRBJ2-5 | few | TRBV7-8 | NA | 15 | TGTGCCAGCAGCCCAATTCGGGACACTCAAGAGACCCAGTACTTC | CASSPIRDTQETQYF
TRBJ2-2 | few | TRBV9 | NA | 14 | TGTGCCAGCAGCCCGAGACAGAACACCGGGGAGCTGTTTTTT | CASSPRQNTGELFF
TRBJ2-5 | NA | TRBV18 | NA | 15 | TGTGCCAGCTCCCCGGTCGGTAGCGGTACAGAGACCCAGTACTTC | CASSPVGSGTETQYF
TRBJ2-2 | NA | TRBV5-1 | NA | 16 | TGCGCCAGCAGCTTGTTTCCTAGAGTCAACACCGGGGAGCTGTTTTTT | CASSLFPRVNTGELFF
TRBJ2-1 | NA | TRBV23-1 | NA | 12 | TGCGCCAGCAGCAAGGAGCACGTGAGGGAGTTCTTC | CASSKEHVREFF